This T cell receptor (beta chain) was sequenced for a study of Graves' ophthalmopathy and Graves' hyperthyroidism. Fresh peripheral blood, 8.5 to 10 ml, was the PBMC source. The authors amplified TCR beta CDR3 regions from RNA transcripts. The first round was an RT-PCR with HTBI primers, and the second round was a multiplex PCR. TCRdb redid the calling of the multiplex PCR reads with MiXCR, one entry per CDR3 protein. The sample yields roughly 51,000 distinct CDR3 sequences, 50% to 65% seen once. Germline-derived CDR1 and CDR2 are SGHTA and FQGNSA. The CDR3 spans 12 residues. Trimming stripped 3 bases from V and 7 bases from J, with 6 bases between.

This sequence joins TRBV7-2 and TRBJ2-2, with D tentatively TRBD2 (5 bases). Sequencing was done on a sample of peripheral blood. The receptor was derived from an adult man with Graves' ophthalmopathy. The CDR3 protein is CASSFTSGELFF. In nucleotides, the CDR3 is TGTGCCAGCAGCTTTACTAGCGGGGAGCTGTTTTTT.